The present T cell receptor (beta chain) was sequenced within a study of shared clonotypes between healthy human individuals. Study observations and caveats: Expectations were that clonotype sharing among donors would be affected by sequencing depth.

This clone was counted between two and nine times. Its specificity is not known. Profiled with immunoSEQ multiplex PCR; TCRdb holds only in-frame clones, not every one. The sample records approximately 1,000,000 clones, roughly 77% being singletons. Germline V gives CDR1 KGHSH, CDR2 LQKENI. This CDR3 region has 14 residues. V was pared by 3 bases and J by 3 bases, with 10 bases between. J is TRBJ2-3 and V is TRBV18; D remains unclear. This clonotype was sampled from a man between 18 and 35 years old in good health. Some clones in this sample may be carry-over from other donors' samples. Sequencing input: memory CD4+ T cells from PBMCs. Subset noted: CD45RA-negative fraction. Here the CDR3 reads CASSPRSGTDTQYF. CDR3 nucleotides: TGTGCCAGCTCACCCCGGTCTGGTACAGATACGCAGTATTTT.